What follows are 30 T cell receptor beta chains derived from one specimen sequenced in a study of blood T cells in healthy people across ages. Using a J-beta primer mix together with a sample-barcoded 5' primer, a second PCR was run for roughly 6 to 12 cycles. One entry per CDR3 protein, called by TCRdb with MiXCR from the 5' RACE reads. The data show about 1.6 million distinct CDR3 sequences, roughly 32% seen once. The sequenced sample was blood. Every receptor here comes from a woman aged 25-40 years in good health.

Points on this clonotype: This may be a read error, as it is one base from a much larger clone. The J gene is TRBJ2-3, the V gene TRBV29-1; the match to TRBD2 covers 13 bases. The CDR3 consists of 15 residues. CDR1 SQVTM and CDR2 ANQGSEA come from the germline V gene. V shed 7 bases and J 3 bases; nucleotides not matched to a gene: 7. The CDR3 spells CSANPTSGGTDTQYF. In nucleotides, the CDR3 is TGCAGCGCTAACCCGACTAGCGGGGGGACAGATACGCAGTATTTT.

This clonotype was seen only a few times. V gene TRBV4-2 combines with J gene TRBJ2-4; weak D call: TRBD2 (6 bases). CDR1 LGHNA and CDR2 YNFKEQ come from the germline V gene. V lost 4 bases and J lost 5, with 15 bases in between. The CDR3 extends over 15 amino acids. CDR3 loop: CASSPIGWGENIQYF. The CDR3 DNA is TGTGCCAGCAGCCCCATCGGGTGGGGGGAAAACATTCAGTACTTC.

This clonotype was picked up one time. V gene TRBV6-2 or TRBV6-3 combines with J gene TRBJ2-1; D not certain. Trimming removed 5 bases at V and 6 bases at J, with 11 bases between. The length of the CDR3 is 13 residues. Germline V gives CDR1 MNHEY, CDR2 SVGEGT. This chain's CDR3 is CASSNALTNEQFF. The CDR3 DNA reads TGTGCCAGCAGTAACGCCCTCACCAATGAGCAGTTCTTC.

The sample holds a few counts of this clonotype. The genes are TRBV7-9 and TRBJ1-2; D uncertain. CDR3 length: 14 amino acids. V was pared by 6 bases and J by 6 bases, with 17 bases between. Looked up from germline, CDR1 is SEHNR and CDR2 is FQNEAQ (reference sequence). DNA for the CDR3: TGTGCCAGCAGTCCTCCCTGCGCTGGGAATGGCTACACCTTC. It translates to CASSPPCAGNGYTF. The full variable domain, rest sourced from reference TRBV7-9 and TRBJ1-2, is DTGVSQNPRHKITKRGQNVTFRCDPISEHNRLYWYRQTLGQGPEFLTYFQNEAQLEKSRLLSDRFSAERPKGSFSTLEIQRTEQGDSAMYLCASSPPCAGNGYTFGSGTRLTVV.

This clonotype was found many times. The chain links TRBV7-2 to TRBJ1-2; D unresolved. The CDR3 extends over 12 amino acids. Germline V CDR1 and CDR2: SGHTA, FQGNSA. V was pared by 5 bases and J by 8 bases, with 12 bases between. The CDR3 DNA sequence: TGTGCCAGCAGCGGCGACATGGGAGGCTACACCTTC. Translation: CASSGDMGGYTF.

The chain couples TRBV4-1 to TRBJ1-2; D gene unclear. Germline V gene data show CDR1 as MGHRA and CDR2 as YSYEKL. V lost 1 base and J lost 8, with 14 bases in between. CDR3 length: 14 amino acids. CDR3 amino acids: CASSQVWQDDGYTF. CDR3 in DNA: TGCGCCAGCAGCCAAGTGTGGCAGGATGACGGCTACACCTTC.

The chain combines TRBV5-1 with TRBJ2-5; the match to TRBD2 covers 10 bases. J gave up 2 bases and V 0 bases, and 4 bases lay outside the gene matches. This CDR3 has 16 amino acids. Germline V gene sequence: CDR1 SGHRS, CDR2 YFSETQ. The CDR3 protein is CASSLGSGRSQETQYF. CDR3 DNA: TGCGCCAGCAGCTTGGGTAGCGGGAGGTCTCAAGAGACCCAGTACTTC. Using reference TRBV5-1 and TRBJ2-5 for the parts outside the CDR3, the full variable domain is KAGVTQTPRYLIKTRGQQVTLSCSPISGHRSVSWYQQTPGQGLQFLFEYFSETQRNKGNFPGRFSGRQFSNSRSEMNVSTLELGDSALYLCASSLGSGRSQETQYFGPGTRLLVL.

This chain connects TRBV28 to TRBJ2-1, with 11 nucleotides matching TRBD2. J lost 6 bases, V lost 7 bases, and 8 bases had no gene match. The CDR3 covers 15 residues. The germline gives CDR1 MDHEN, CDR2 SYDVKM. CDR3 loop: CASKSTSGNSNEQFF. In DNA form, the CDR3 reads TGTGCCAGCAAATCGACTAGCGGGAACTCCAATGAGCAGTTCTTC. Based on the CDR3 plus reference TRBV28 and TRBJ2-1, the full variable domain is DVKVTQSSRYLVKRTGEKVFLECVQDMDHENMFWYRQDPGLGLRLIYFSYDVKMKEKGDIPEGYSVSREKKERFSLILESASTNQTSMYLCASKSTSGNSNEQFFGPGTRLTVL.

The CDR3 here is CASSQDPAGGSEQYF. CDR3 DNA: TGTGCCAGCAGCCAAGATCCGGCAGGCGGCAGCGAGCAGTACTTC. V is TRBV3-1 and J is TRBJ2-7, with D uncertain. V shed 0 bases and J shed 6 bases, with 15 bases lying between them. The CDR3 has 15 amino acids. Per the germline V gene, CDR1 is LGHDT and CDR2 is YNNKEL (reference sequence).

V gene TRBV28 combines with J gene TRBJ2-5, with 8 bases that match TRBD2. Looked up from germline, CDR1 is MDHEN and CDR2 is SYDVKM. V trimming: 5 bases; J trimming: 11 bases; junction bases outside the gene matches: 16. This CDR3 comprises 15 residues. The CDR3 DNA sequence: TGTGCCAGCAGTAACGGGGGGGCCCTCCGCAATGAGCAGTACTTC. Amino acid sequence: CASSNGGALRNEQYF.

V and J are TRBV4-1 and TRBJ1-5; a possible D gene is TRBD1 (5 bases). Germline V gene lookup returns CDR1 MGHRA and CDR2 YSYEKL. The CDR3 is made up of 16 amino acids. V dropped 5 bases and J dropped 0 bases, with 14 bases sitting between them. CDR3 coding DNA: TGCGCCAGCAGCATCAGACAGCGTAATAGCAATCAGCCCCAGCATTTT. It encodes CASSIRQRNSNQPQHF.

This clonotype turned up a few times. Written as DNA, the CDR3 is TGTGCCAGCAGTTACTCAGTCTGGGCTAGCGGGGCCCAAGAGACCCAGTACTTC. It specifies CASSYSVWASGAQETQYF. The genes are TRBV6-2 or TRBV6-3 and TRBJ2-5; 9 nucleotides line up with TRBD2. V was pared by 0 bases and J by 1 base, with 9 bases of the junction left unmatched. Germline CDR1 MNHEY, CDR2 SVGEGT. The CDR3 extends over 18 amino acids.

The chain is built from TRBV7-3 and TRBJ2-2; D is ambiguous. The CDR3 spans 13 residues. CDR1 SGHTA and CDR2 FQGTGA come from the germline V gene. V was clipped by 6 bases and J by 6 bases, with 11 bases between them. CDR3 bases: TGTGCCAGCAGACAGAATACCCCCGGGGAGCTGTTTTTT. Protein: CASRQNTPGELFF.

This CDR3 is CASSPGDSGNTIYF. CDR3 nucleotides: TGTGCCAGCAGCCCCGGGGACAGTGGAAACACCATATATTTT. The rearrangement joins TRBV9 to TRBJ1-3; 7 bases match TRBD1. J lost 3 bases, V lost 4 bases, and 4 bases had no gene match. The CDR3 is 14 residues long. Germline loops: CDR1 SGDLS, CDR2 YYNGEE.

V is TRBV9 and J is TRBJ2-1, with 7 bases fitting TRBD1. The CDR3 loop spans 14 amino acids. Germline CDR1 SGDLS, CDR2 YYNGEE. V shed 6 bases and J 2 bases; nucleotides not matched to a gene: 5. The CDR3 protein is CASNRDSTYNEQFF. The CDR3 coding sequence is TGTGCCAGCAACCGGGACAGTACCTACAATGAGCAGTTCTTC. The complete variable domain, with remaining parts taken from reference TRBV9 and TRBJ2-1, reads DSGVTQTPKHLITATGQRVTLRCSPRSGDLSVYWYQQSLDQGLQFLIQYYNGEERAKGNILERFSAQQFPDLHSELNLSSLELGDSALYFCASNRDSTYNEQFFGPGTRLTVL.

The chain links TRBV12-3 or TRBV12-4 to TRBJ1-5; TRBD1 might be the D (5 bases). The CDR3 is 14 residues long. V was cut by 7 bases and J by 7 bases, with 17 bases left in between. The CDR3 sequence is CASIRGRGGQPQHF. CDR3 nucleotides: TGTGCCAGCATCCGCGGGAGGGGAGGCCAGCCCCAGCATTTT.

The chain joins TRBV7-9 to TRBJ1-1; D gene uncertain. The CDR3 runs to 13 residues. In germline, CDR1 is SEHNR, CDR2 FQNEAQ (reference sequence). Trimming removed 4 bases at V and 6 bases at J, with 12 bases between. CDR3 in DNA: TGTGCCAGCAGCTCAGCAGGAGGGTCTGAAGCTTTCTTT. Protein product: CASSSAGGSEAFF.

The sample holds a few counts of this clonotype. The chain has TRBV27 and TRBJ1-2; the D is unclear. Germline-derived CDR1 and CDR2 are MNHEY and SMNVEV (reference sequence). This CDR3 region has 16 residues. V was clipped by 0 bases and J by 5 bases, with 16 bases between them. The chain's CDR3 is CASSLSADALRYGYTF. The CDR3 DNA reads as TGTGCCAGCAGTTTATCGGCAGATGCTTTAAGATATGGCTACACCTTC.

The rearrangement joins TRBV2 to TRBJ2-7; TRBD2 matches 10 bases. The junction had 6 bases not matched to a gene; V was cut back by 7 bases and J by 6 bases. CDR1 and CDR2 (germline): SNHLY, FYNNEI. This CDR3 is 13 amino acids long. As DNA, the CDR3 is TGTGCCAGCAACCTAGCGGGAGTTGGCGAGCAGTACTTC. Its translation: CASNLAGVGEQYF.

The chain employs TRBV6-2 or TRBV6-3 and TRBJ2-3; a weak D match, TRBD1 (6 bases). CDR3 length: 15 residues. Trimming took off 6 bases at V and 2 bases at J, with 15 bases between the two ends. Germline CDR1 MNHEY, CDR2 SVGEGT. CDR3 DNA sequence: TGTGCCAGCAGGGCCCGGGACAAACTCACAGATACGCAGTATTTT. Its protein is CASRARDKLTDTQYF.

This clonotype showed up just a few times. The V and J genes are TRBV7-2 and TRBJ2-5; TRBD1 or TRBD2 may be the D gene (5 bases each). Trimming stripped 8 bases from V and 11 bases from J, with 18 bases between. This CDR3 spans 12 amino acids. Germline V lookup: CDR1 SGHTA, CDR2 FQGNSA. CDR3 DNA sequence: TGTGCCAGCGGGGAGCCCAGAGGGGAGCAGTACTTC. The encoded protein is CASGEPRGEQYF.

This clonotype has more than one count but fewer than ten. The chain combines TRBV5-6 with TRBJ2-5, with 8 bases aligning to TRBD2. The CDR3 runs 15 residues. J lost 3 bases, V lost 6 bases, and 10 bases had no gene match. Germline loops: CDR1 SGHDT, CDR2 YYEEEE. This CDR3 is CASKKSSGAEETQYF. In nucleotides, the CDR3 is TGTGCCAGCAAGAAGAGTAGCGGGGCTGAAGAGACCCAGTACTTC.

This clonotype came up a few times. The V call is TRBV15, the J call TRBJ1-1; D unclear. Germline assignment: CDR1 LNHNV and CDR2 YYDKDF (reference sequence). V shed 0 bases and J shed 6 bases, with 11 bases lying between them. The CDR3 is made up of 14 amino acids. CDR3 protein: CATSREVVRPEAFF. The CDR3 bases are TGTGCCACCAGCAGAGAAGTGGTCCGCCCTGAAGCTTTCTTT.

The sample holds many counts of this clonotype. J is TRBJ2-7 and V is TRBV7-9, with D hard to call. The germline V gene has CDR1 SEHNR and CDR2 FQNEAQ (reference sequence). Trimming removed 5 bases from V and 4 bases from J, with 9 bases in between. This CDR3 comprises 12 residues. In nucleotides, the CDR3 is TGTGCCAGCAGCCCCCTCCGTTACGAGCAGTACTTC. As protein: CASSPLRYEQYF.

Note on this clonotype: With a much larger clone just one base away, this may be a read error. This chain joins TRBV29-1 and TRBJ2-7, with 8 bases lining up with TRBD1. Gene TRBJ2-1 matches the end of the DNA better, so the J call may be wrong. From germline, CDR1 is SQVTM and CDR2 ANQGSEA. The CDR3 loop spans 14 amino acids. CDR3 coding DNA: TGCAGCGTTGACTCAGGGACAGGCTCCTACGAGCAGTTCTTC. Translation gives CSVDSGTGSYEQFF.

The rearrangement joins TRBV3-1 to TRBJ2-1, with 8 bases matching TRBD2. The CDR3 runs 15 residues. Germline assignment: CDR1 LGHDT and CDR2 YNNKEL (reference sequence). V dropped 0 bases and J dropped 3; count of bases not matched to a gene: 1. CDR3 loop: CASSQDSGNYNEQFF. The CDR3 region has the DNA TGTGCCAGCAGCCAAGATAGCGGGAACTACAATGAGCAGTTCTTC.

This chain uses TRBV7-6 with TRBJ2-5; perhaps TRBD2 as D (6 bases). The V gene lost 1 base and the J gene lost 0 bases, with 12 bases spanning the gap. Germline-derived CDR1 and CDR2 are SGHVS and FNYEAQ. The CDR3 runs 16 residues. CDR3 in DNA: TGTGCCAGCAGCTTAGATGTCGGAGGGGACCAAGAGACCCAGTACTTC. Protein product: CASSLDVGGDQETQYF.

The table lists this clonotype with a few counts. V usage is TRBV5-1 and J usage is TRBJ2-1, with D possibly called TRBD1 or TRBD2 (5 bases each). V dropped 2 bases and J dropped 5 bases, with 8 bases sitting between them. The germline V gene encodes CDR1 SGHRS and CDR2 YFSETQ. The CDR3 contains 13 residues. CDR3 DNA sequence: TGCGCCAGCAGCTTATCGGGACACAATGAGCAGTTCTTC. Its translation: CASSLSGHNEQFF.

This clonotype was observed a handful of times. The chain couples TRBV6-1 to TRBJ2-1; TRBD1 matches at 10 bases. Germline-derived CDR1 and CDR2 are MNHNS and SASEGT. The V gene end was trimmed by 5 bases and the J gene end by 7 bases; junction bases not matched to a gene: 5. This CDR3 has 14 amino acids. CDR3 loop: CASSRQGARNEQFF. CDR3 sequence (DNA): TGTGCCAGCAGTCGACAGGGGGCGAGGAATGAGCAGTTCTTC.

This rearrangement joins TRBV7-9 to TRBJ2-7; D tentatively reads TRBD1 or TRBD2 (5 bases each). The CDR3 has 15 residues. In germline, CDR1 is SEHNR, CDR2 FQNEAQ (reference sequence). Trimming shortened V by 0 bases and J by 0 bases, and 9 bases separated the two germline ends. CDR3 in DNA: TGTGCCAGCAGCTTAGCCTCTGGGACCTCCTACGAGCAGTACTTC. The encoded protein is CASSLASGTSYEQYF.